This paragraph reports one T cell receptor (beta chain). Profiled with immunoSEQ multiplex PCR; TCRdb holds only in-frame clones, not every one. The sample comprises approximately 70,000 clones, 85% to 95% of which are singletons, and 5.5% to 6% rests with the top ten. The germline V gene has CDR1 SEHNR and CDR2 FQNEAQ (reference sequence). The CDR3 spans 15 residues. The germline V and J ends were trimmed by 1 base and 0 bases, with 7 bases remaining between them. The source of the sample is a study of OX40 agonist ivuxolimab in advanced cancers. The receptor was isolated from an adult with an advanced solid tumor such as melanoma, head and neck, liver or kidney cancer. Sequenced here: CD4+ or CD8+ T cells sorted from blood, sampled in a trial of the OX40 agonist ivuxolimab. The V call is TRBV7-9, the J call TRBJ2-1, with unresolved D. CDR3 DNA sequence: TGTGCCAGCAGCTTAGGAGTCGGCTCCTACAATGAGCAGTTCTTC. Its translation is CASSLGVGSYNEQFF.